This TCR beta chain was sequenced in a study of blood T cell repertoires in COVID-19. The repertoire was sequenced with immunoSEQ multiplex PCR; TCRdb's copy has only in-frame clones and lacks some. The sample holds 250,000 to 400,000 clones; more than 70% are singletons and the top ten take 1.6%. Seattle-derived patients entered the study during active infection and were followed longitudinally. Germline CDR1 and CDR2: SNHLY and FYNNEI. The V and J ends lost 6 bases and 2 bases respectively, with 7 bases between them. The length of the CDR3 is 12 residues. The chain recombines TRBV2 with TRBJ1-1; D not certain. This TCR derives from a woman aged 25 to 39 with COVID-19, enrolled during active disease. Sequencing was performed on peripheral blood. The CDR3 sequence: CASSVSNTEAFF. The CDR3 region has the DNA TGTGCCAGCAGCGTCTCCAACACTGAAGCTTTCTTT.